What follows are 29 T cell receptor beta chains derived from one specimen sequenced in a study of blood T cell repertoires in COVID-19. Using immunoSEQ multiplex PCR, the repertoire was profiled, and TCRdb retains in-frame clones only, with some absent. The profile shows 250,000 or so clones, 70% to 85% of them singletons. The specimen sequenced was peripheral blood. The receptors were sampled from an elderly man with acute or convalescent COVID-19.

The chain recombines TRBV14 with TRBJ2-2; TRBD1 might be the D (5 bases). The CDR3 covers 14 residues. In germline, CDR1 is SGHDN, CDR2 FVKESK. The germline V and J ends were trimmed by 4 bases and 4 bases, with 10 bases remaining between them. As DNA, the CDR3 is TGTGCCAGCAGCCTCCAGGGTCGCACCGGGGAGCTGTTTTTT. This gives the protein CASSLQGRTGELFF.

The CDR3 DNA is TGCGCCAGCAGCTTGGTCACTAGCGGGGGGTACAATGAGCAGTTCTTC. Protein: CASSLVTSGGYNEQFF. V gene TRBV5-1 combines with J gene TRBJ2-1, with 12 positions matching TRBD2. V gave up 0 bases and J gave up 4 bases; unmatched junction bases: 2. Germline CDR1 SGHRS, CDR2 YFSETQ. The CDR3 loop spans 16 amino acids.

The chain joins TRBV4-1 to TRBJ2-5; D is possibly TRBD1 (6 bases). Germline V gene lookup returns CDR1 MGHRA and CDR2 YSYEKL. V lost 6 bases to trimming and J lost 0 bases, with 17 bases between them. The CDR3 extends over 16 amino acids. Here the CDR3 DNA reads TGCGCCAGCAGTCGCAGCTCGACAGGAAACCAAGAGACCCAGTACTTC. It is translated as CASSRSSTGNQETQYF.

The chain's CDR3 is CASSKTGNSPLHF. The CDR3 DNA reads TGTGCCAGCAGTAAGACAGGGAATTCACCCCTCCACTTT. The chain carries TRBV12-3 or TRBV12-4 and TRBJ1-6; 7 nucleotides agree with TRBD1. J was trimmed by 7 bases and V by 5 bases; bases with no gene match: 2. The CDR3 extends over 13 amino acids.

The rearrangement joins TRBV20-1 to TRBJ2-3; D is ambiguous. CDR3 length equals 11 residues. The germline V gene encodes CDR1 DFQATT and CDR2 SNEGSKA (reference sequence). V was pared by 5 bases and J by 0 bases, with 3 bases between. CDR3 sequence reads: CSAPSTDTQYF. In nucleotides, the CDR3 is TGCAGTGCTCCTAGCACAGATACGCAGTATTTT.

The chain carries TRBV20-1 and TRBJ2-1, with 8 bases fitting TRBD2. After removal of 3 bases from V and 7 bases from J, the junction contained 8 bases not matched to a gene. Per the germline V gene, CDR1 is DFQATT and CDR2 is SNEGSKA (reference sequence). The length of the CDR3 is 14 residues. CDR3 sequence: CSASSRGRQNEQFF. CDR3 DNA sequence: TGCAGTGCTAGTTCGCGCGGGAGGCAGAATGAGCAGTTCTTC.

The table lists this clone with a few counts. This rearrangement joins TRBV7-8 to TRBJ1-2; 7 positions agree with TRBD1. This CDR3 spans 13 amino acids. Per germline, CDR1 SGHVS and CDR2 FQNEAQ. V gave up 4 bases and J gave up 2 bases; unmatched junction bases: 1. Here the CDR3 DNA reads TGTGCCAGCAGCTCGGGACAGAACTATGGCTACACCTTC. This sequence encodes CASSSGQNYGYTF.

The chain links TRBV6-1 to TRBJ2-7; TRBD1 matches 11 bases. The V segment lost 5 bases and the J segment 6 bases; nucleotides outside the gene matches: 3. Per germline, CDR1 MNHNS and CDR2 SASEGT. This CDR3 is built from 13 residues. The CDR3 region has the DNA TGTGCCAGCAGTTGGACAGGGGGCGCCGAGCAGTACTTC. Protein sequence: CASSWTGGAEQYF.

This chain uses TRBV5-8 with TRBJ1-5; TRBD1 matches at 8 bases. J was trimmed by 6 bases and V by 2 bases; bases with no gene match: 1. Germline CDR1 SGHTS, CDR2 YDEGEE. This CDR3 spans 13 amino acids. CDR3 DNA sequence: TGTGCCAGCAGCTTCCAGGGGGCTCAGCCCCAGCATTTT. Amino acid sequence: CASSFQGAQPQHF.

The chain links TRBV7-6 to TRBJ1-2; D perhaps matches TRBD1 (6 bases). The CDR3 covers 13 residues. Germline V lookup: CDR1 SGHVS, CDR2 FNYEAQ. The V and J ends lost 2 bases and 6 bases respectively, with 10 bases between them. The CDR3: CASSLTTGHGYTF. The DNA of the CDR3 is TGTGCCAGCAGCTTAACAACAGGGCATGGCTACACCTTC.

The rearrangement uses TRBV6-5 and TRBJ2-4; 9 bases map to TRBD1. The ends lost 6 bases at V and 8 bases at J; junction bases unmatched: 8. Germline assignment: CDR1 MNHEY and CDR2 SVGAGI. The CDR3 covers 14 residues. CDR3 sequence reads: CASRQTGGADIQYF. The CDR3 bases are TGTGCCAGCAGACAGACAGGGGGAGCGGACATTCAGTACTTC.

The rearrangement links TRBV5-1 to TRBJ2-3, with D perhaps TRBD1 (6 bases). The CDR3 contains 14 residues. V was clipped by 5 bases and J by 0 bases, with 10 bases between them. Germline assignment: CDR1 SGHRS and CDR2 YFSETQ. CDR3 sequence (DNA): TGCGCCAGCAGGCTAGGGGGTAGCACAGATACGCAGTATTTT. Encoded protein: CASRLGGSTDTQYF.

The V and J genes are TRBV11-2 and TRBJ2-2; 7 bases match TRBD1. Trimming cost V 3 bases and J 6 bases; bases outside gene matches: 1. Germline V CDR1 and CDR2: SGHAT, FQNNGV. The CDR3 runs to 13 residues. For the CDR3, the DNA is TGTGCCAGCAGCTTTACAGGGGCCGGGGAGCTGTTTTTT. It translates to CASSFTGAGELFF.

The rearrangement uses TRBV7-9 and TRBJ2-2; no clear D. The CDR3 contains 17 residues. From germline, CDR1 is SEHNR and CDR2 FQNEAQ (reference sequence). The V end lost 5 bases, the J end lost 4 bases, and 20 bases lay between the germline ends. This CDR3 reads CASSLRTVSLSTGELFF. Here the CDR3 DNA reads TGTGCCAGCAGCCTTCGAACCGTATCACTGAGCACCGGGGAGCTGTTTTTT. The full variable domain, its missing parts supplied by reference TRBV7-9 and TRBJ2-2, is DTGVSQNPRHKITKRGQNVTFRCDPISEHNRLYWYRQTLGQGPEFLTYFQNEAQLEKSRLLSDRFSAERPKGSFSTLEIQRTEQGDSAMYLCASSLRTVSLSTGELFFGEGSRLTVL.

The V gene is TRBV24-1, the J gene TRBJ2-6; unclear D gene. Germline V gives CDR1 KGHDR, CDR2 SFDVKD. This CDR3 contains 16 residues. V lost 3 bases to trimming and J lost 2 bases, with 10 bases between them. Here the CDR3 reads CATSDPGFPGANVLTF. DNA of the CDR3: TGTGCCACCAGTGATCCCGGGTTCCCTGGGGCCAACGTCCTGACTTTC.

This sequence joins TRBV19 and TRBJ2-3; 8 bases match TRBD1. The CDR3 is 14 amino acids. The germline gives CDR1 LNHDA, CDR2 SQIVND (reference sequence). The V segment lost 5 bases and the J segment 1 base; nucleotides outside the gene matches: 2. DNA for the CDR3: TGTGCCAGTAGTGCGACAGGGGGCACAGATACGCAGTATTTT. The encoded protein is CASSATGGTDTQYF.

This clone was detected only once. This chain uses TRBV28 with TRBJ2-1; 7 positions match TRBD1. In germline, CDR1 is MDHEN, CDR2 SYDVKM. Trimming at V came to 4 bases and at J to 3 bases, leaving 9 bases not matched to a gene. This CDR3 region has 16 residues. The CDR3: CASSSYKGAGYNEQFF. The CDR3 DNA follows: TGTGCCAGCAGTTCCTACAAGGGGGCCGGCTACAATGAGCAGTTCTTC.

V gene TRBV7-2 combines with J gene TRBJ1-5, with TRBD1 matching 12 bases. From germline, CDR1 is SGHTA and CDR2 FQGNSA. Losses at the gene ends were 1 base for V and 7 bases for J; bases not matched to a gene: 5. This CDR3 contains 16 residues. The CDR3 loop is CASSLGGQGAGQPQHF. The CDR3 DNA reads as TGTGCCAGCAGCTTAGGGGGACAGGGGGCAGGGCAGCCCCAGCATTTT.

J is TRBJ1-3 and V is TRBV30; D is unclear. CDR3 length equals 13 residues. V dropped 2 bases and J dropped 4 bases, with 9 bases sitting between them. Germline V CDR1 and CDR2: GTSNPN, SVGIG (reference sequence). The CDR3 DNA follows: TGTGCCTGGAGTCGGGGATTCGGAAACACCATATATTTT. Translated: CAWSRGFGNTIYF.

V gene TRBV2 combines with J gene TRBJ1-1; weak D call: TRBD1 (6 bases). Germline V gene lookup returns CDR1 SNHLY and CDR2 FYNNEI. This CDR3 has 14 residues. V was trimmed by 7 bases and J by 1 base, leaving 13 bases between them. The CDR3 protein is CASTGGGGNTEAFF. In nucleotides, the CDR3 is TGTGCCAGCACCGGGGGAGGGGGGAACACTGAAGCTTTCTTT.

V gene TRBV28 combines with J gene TRBJ1-5, with 8 positions matching TRBD1. Trimming cost V 7 bases and J 3 bases; bases outside gene matches: 14. Germline values: CDR1 MDHEN, CDR2 SYDVKM. The CDR3 length is 17 residues. The CDR3 sequence: CASILGGQGVSNQPQHF. The DNA for the CDR3 is TGTGCCAGCATCTTGGGTGGACAGGGAGTTTCCAATCAGCCCCAGCATTTT. Looking up the rest from reference TRBV28 and TRBJ1-5 gives the full variable domain: DVKVTQSSRYLVKRTGEKVFLECVQDMDHENMFWYRQDPGLGLRLIYFSYDVKMKEKGDIPEGYSVSREKKERFSLILESASTNQTSMYLCASILGGQGVSNQPQHFGDGTRLSIL.

The CDR3 bases are TGTGCCAGCAGCTTGGGACACTCCTACGAGCAGTACTTC. Its protein product is CASSLGHSYEQYF. V and J are TRBV5-5 and TRBJ2-7; D ambiguous. With 0 bases removed from V and 0 bases from J, the gap between germline ends came to 4 bases. This CDR3 is 13 amino acids long. CDR1 and CDR2 (germline): SGHKS, YYEKEE (reference sequence).

This clone was observed a few times. The rearrangement links TRBV28 to TRBJ2-7; 15 nucleotides match TRBD2. Unmatched junction bases numbered 23, after V lost 6 bases and J lost 5 bases. Germline V gene lookup returns CDR1 MDHEN and CDR2 SYDVKM. The CDR3 has 21 residues. The CDR3 coding sequence is TGTGCCAGCAGCTCCAGGCGGCTGATGAGGACTAGCGGGGGGGCCCCCCACGAGCAGTACTTC. Protein sequence: CASSSRRLMRTSGGAPHEQYF.

The chain employs TRBV25-1 and TRBJ2-1; TRBD2 matches at 11 bases. CDR3 size: 16 residues. Trimming cost V 4 bases and J 5 bases; bases outside gene matches: 7. Germline CDR1 is MGHDK and CDR2 is SYGVNS. In DNA form, the CDR3 reads TGTGCCAGCAGTGGATGGACTAGCGGGTTCGACAATGAGCAGTTCTTC. Its translation: CASSGWTSGFDNEQFF.

In its sample, this clone was seen a few times. The genes are TRBV27 and TRBJ2-7; perhaps TRBD1 as D (6 bases). Germline V gene sequence: CDR1 MNHEY, CDR2 SMNVEV (reference sequence). Trimming shortened V by 6 bases and J by 5 bases, and 23 bases separated the two germline ends. This CDR3 contains 16 residues. CDR3 residues: CASRTLYRALGHEQYF. The CDR3 region has the DNA TGTGCCAGCAGGACCCTTTACAGGGCGTTGGGACACGAGCAGTACTTC.

The chain carries TRBV28 and TRBJ2-3; 9 bases fit TRBD1. The ends lost 6 bases at V and 4 bases at J; junction bases unmatched: 2. Germline V lookup: CDR1 MDHEN, CDR2 SYDVKM. This CDR3 contains 13 residues. The CDR3 bases are TGTGCCAGCAGGACAGGGGGACCAGATACGCAGTATTTT. It codes for CASRTGGPDTQYF.

This rearrangement joins TRBV9 to TRBJ2-3; 10 bases match TRBD2. The J segment lost 1 base and the V segment lost 4 bases, leaving 6 bases of the junction unmatched. The CDR3 consists of 16 residues. Germline values: CDR1 SGDLS, CDR2 YYNGEE. CDR3 sequence: CASSPQRGGGTDTQYF. The DNA for the CDR3 is TGTGCCAGCAGCCCTCAGCGGGGGGGCGGCACAGATACGCAGTATTTT.

Written as DNA, the CDR3 is TGTGCCAGCAGTCTAGCGGGAGGGCCGTACAATGAGCAGTTCTTC. Protein: CASSLAGGPYNEQFF. The gene calls are TRBV6-5 and TRBJ2-1, with 12 bases that match TRBD2. CDR3 size: 15 residues. The V and J ends lost 5 bases and 4 bases, in that order; junction bases with no gene match: 3. CDR1 and CDR2 (germline): MNHEY, SVGAGI.

V is TRBV15 and J is TRBJ2-1, with 7 bases matching TRBD2. The V gene end was trimmed by 6 bases and the J gene end by 8 bases; junction bases not matched to a gene: 7. CDR1 LNHNV and CDR2 YYDKDF come from the germline V gene (reference sequence). This CDR3 is 13 amino acids long. The CDR3 is CATRGRGDDEQFF. The CDR3 DNA reads TGTGCCACCAGGGGACGGGGGGACGATGAGCAGTTCTTC.